Below are 8 T cell receptor beta chains sequenced from a single sample in a study of blood T cell repertoires in COVID-19. The repertoire was sequenced with immunoSEQ multiplex PCR; TCRdb's copy has only in-frame clones and lacks some. In the table there are approximately 99,000 clones, over 75% of which are singletons. The sample taken for sequencing was peripheral blood. The source of these receptors is a human donor in a cohort sampled during active COVID-19.

The chain links TRBV14 to TRBJ1-3, with 8 bases matching TRBD1. The germline V gene encodes CDR1 SGHDN and CDR2 FVKESK. V lost 4 bases to trimming and J lost 3 bases; unmatched junction nucleotides: 8. The CDR3 spans 16 residues. CDR3 sequence reads: CASSPLPTGVGNTIYF. The CDR3 DNA reads TGTGCCAGCAGCCCCCTACCGACAGGGGTTGGAAACACCATATATTTT.

The chain has TRBV10-3 and TRBJ1-3; tentatively, D is TRBD1 (5 bases). CDR3 size: 14 residues. Germline loops: CDR1 ENHRY, CDR2 SYGVKD. V lost 6 bases, J lost 4 bases, and 13 bases lay in between. CDR3 sequence reads: CAIRGPEEGNTIYF. CDR3 DNA: TGTGCCATCAGGGGGCCAGAGGAAGGAAACACCATATATTTT.

The V gene is TRBV6-4, the J gene TRBJ2-3, with TRBD2 matching over 11 bases. V lost 2 bases to trimming and J lost 6 bases; unmatched junction nucleotides: 4. The CDR3 spans 15 residues. CDR1 and CDR2 (germline): MRHNA, SNTAGT. The CDR3 here is CASSDLAGGSDTQYF. DNA of the CDR3: TGTGCCAGCAGTGACCTAGCGGGAGGTTCCGATACGCAGTATTTT.

This rearrangement joins TRBV4-1 to TRBJ1-1; D is perhaps TRBD1 (5 bases). From germline, CDR1 is MGHRA and CDR2 YSYEKL. Trimming took 3 bases from V and 7 from J, leaving 12 bases between them. The CDR3 length is 13 residues. CDR3 sequence reads: CASSQLGLFEAFF. DNA for the CDR3: TGCGCCAGCAGCCAGCTGGGGCTGTTTGAAGCTTTCTTT.

This clone has a single count. The V gene is TRBV27, the J gene TRBJ1-2, with D possibly being TRBD1 (6 bases). V lost 3 bases and J lost 8, with 16 bases in between. This CDR3 has 14 amino acids. Germline CDR1 and CDR2: MNHEY and SMNVEV (reference sequence). The CDR3 loop reads CASSFGRGLVGYTF. The CDR3 coding sequence is TGTGCCAGCAGTTTTGGCAGGGGTTTGGTAGGCTACACCTTC.

DNA of the CDR3: TGTGCCACCAGCCCTTCGGGTCGTCAAATACCCGGGGAGCTGTTTTTT. It codes for CATSPSGRQIPGELFF. J is TRBJ2-2 and V is TRBV15; no clear D. V lost 5 bases, J lost 6 bases, and 19 bases lay in between. The CDR3 totals 16 residues. The germline V gene encodes CDR1 LNHNV and CDR2 YYDKDF (reference sequence).

CDR3 bases: TGTGCCAGCAGCTTAGATTCGGCGGGAGGATCCAGGGAGCAGTTCTTC. It yields the protein CASSLDSAGGSREQFF. The V call is TRBV7-2, the J call TRBJ2-1; 8 bases line up with TRBD2. The CDR3 extends over 16 amino acids. Germline loops: CDR1 SGHTA, CDR2 FQGNSA. J was trimmed by 10 bases and V by 1 base; bases with no gene match: 12.

This clone turned up a few times. The V call is TRBV18, the J call TRBJ2-7; 8 bases are a match to TRBD1. CDR3 length equals 13 residues. CDR1 and CDR2 (germline): KGHSH, LQKENI. Trimming removed 5 bases from V and 5 bases from J; junction bases left unmatched: 5. For the CDR3, the DNA is TGTGCCAGCTCATCGGGACAGGTAAACGAGCAGTACTTC. Translation gives CASSSGQVNEQYF.